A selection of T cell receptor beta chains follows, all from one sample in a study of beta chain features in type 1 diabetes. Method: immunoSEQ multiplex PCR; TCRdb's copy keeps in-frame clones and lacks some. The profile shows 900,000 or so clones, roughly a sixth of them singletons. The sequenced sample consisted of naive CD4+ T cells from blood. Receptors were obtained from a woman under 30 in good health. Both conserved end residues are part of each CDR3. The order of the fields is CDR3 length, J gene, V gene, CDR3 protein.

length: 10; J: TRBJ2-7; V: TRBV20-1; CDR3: CSASFHEQYF
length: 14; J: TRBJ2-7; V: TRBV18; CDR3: CASSGLGLHYEQYF
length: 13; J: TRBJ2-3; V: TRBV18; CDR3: CASSPETTDTQYF
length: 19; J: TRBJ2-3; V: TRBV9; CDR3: CASSAGSGSSGRNADTQYF
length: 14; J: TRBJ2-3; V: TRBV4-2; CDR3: CASSLNRGQDTQYF
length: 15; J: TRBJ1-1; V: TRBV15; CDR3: CATSRDRGANTEAFF
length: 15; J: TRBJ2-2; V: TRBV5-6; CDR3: CASRMTGNVPGELFF
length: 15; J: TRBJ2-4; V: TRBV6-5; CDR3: CASSITGQDPNIQYF
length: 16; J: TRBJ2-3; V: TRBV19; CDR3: CATSGTSMYPPDTQYF
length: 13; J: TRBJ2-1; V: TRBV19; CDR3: CATGRSSYNEQFF
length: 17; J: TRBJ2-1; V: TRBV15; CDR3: CATSPGHPAVSYNEQFF
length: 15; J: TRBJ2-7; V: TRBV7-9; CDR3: CASSLITTGSYEQYF
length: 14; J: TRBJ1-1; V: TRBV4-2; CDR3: CASSPDLKNTEAFF
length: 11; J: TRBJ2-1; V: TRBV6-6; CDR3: CASVGLYEQFF
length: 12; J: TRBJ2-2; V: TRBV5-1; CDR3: CASSLVVGELFF
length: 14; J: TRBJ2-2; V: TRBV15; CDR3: CATSRDRRTGELFF
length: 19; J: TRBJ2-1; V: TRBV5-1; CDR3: CASSFPALREGRSRNEQFF
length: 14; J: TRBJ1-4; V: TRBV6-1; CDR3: CASRQQGEGGKLFF
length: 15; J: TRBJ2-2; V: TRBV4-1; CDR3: CASSQPTSRAGELFF
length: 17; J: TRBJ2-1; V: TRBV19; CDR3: CASTGTSSFGSYNEQFF
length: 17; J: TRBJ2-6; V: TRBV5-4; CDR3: CASSRTGVLSGANVLTF
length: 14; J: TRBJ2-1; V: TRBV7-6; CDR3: CASSLLAGYNEQFF
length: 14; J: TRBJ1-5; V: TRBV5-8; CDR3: CASSGWTGFQPQHF
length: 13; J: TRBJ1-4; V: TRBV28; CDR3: CASEAGNDEKLFF
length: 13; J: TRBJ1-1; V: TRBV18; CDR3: CASSQGSDTEAFF
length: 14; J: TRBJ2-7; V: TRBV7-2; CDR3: CASSPTGGSYEQYF
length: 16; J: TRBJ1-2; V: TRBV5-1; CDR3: CASSFTPGEVTLGYTF
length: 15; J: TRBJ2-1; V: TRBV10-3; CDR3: CAISDGTSGRIEQFF
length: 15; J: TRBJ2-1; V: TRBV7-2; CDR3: CASSQVVAGNDEQFF
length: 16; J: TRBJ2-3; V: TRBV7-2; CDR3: CASSRGLAGLGDTQYF
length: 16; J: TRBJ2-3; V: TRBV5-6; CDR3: CASSRITSGRQDTQYF
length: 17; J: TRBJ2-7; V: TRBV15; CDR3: CATSRDLLIGLTYEQYF
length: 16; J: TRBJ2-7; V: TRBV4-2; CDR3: CASSQDPTSGAREQYF
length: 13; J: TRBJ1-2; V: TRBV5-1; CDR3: CASSYQADYGYTF
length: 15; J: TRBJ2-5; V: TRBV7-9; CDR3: CASSSGRGYQETQYF
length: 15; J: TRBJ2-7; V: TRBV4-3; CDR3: CASSQGPGQPYEQYF
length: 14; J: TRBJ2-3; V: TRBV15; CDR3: CATSRPQLADTQYF
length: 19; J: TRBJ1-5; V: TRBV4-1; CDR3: CASSQLSGQRGYSNQPQHF
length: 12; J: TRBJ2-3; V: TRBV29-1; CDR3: CSVGRDTDTQYF
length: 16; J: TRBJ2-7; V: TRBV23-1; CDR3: CASSQSFGTEAYEQYF
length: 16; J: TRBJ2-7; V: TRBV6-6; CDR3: CASSYPRASGVYEQYF
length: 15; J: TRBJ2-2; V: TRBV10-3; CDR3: CAASGTSGNTGELFF
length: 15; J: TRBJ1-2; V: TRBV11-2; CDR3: CASSSPGHPNYGYTF
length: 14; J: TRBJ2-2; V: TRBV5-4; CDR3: CASSVTGVTGELFF
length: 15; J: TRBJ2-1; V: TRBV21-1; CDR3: CASTPRQGFHNEQFF
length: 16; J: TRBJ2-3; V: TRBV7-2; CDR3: CASSLAGLAARGTQYF
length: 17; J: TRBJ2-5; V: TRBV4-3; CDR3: CASSQVPGGSRMETQYF
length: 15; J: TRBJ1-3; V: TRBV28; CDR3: CASSNVSLSGNTIYF
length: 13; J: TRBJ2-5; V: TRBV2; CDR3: CASRDRAKGTQYF
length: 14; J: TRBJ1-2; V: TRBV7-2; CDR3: CASSYNRGLDGYTF
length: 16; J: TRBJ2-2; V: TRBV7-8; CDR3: CASSILAGSNTGELFF
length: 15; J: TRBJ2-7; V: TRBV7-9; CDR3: CASSLDLNTPHEQYF
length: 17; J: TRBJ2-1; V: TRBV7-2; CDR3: CASSLVGTSGLYNEQFF
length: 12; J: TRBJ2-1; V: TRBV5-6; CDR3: CASSVRVDEQFF
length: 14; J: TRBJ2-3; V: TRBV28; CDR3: CASSLSGRTDTQYF